These 16 T cell receptor beta chains were sequenced from one sample in a study of glioma-infiltrating T cells. Using RNA template, CDR3s of TCR alpha and beta were amplified with iRepertoire arm-PCR. TCRdb ran MiXCR on the multiplex PCR reads and lists one entry per CDR3 protein. The sample yields about 200,000 distinct CDR3 sequences, over 30% seen once. The source material was glioma tissue, nonneoplastic brain tissue, or PBMCs (not recorded which). The origin of the receptors is a human donor with low-grade glioma or glioblastoma, undergoing nonglioma brain surgery, or in good health (not recorded which).

As regards this clonotype: One end of the junction does not line up with germline, which may come from a read error. The V and J genes are TRBV6-1 and TRBJ2-1, with 8 bases fitting TRBD1. This CDR3 has 18 residues. Germline lookup yields CDR1 MNHNS and CDR2 SASEGT. The CDR3 nucleotides are TGTGCCAGCAGTAACAGCCAGGGGGCTGGTATTCGCTACAATGAGCAATTCTTC. Its protein product is CASSNSQGAGIRYNEQFF.

This clonotype was seen at least ten times. V gene TRBV7-2 combines with J gene TRBJ2-1; 7 nucleotides agree with TRBD2. The germline V gene has CDR1 SGHTA and CDR2 FQGNSA. Losses at the gene ends were 6 bases for V and 2 bases for J; bases not matched to a gene: 10. The CDR3 extends over 16 amino acids. CDR3 protein: CASSRGGGGPYNEQFF. The DNA of the CDR3 is TGTGCCAGCAGTAGAGGTGGGGGAGGGCCCTACAATGAGCAGTTCTTC. Drawing the rest from reference TRBV7-2 and TRBJ2-1, the complete variable domain is GAGVSQSPSNKVTEKGKDVELRCDPISGHTALYWYRQSLGQGLEFLIYFQGNSAPDKSGLPSDRFSAERTGGSVSTLTIQRTQQEDSAVYLCASSRGGGGPYNEQFFGPGTRLTVL.

This clonotype was recorded at least ten times. V is TRBV4-3 and J is TRBJ1-5; no clear D. V lost 1 base and J lost 5, with 6 bases in between. CDR1 is LGHNA, CDR2 YSLEER, per germline. The CDR3 runs 13 residues. CDR3 residues: CASSQGRHQPQHF. In DNA, the CDR3 is TGCGCCAGCAGCCAAGGCAGGCATCAGCCCCAGCATTTT.

This clonotype occurred many times. The chain carries TRBV12-3 or TRBV12-4 and TRBJ2-3; a possible D gene is TRBD2 (5 bases). The CDR3 is made up of 13 amino acids. V was pared by 5 bases and J by 2 bases, with 8 bases between. The CDR3 region is CASSDYTTDTQYF. CDR3 in DNA: TGTGCCAGCAGTGACTATACCACAGATACGCAGTATTTT.

The chain combines TRBV12-3 or TRBV12-4 with TRBJ2-1; D uncertain. V lost 6 bases and J lost 11, with 14 bases in between. The CDR3 extends over 12 amino acids. Here the CDR3 DNA reads TGTGCCAGCAGACCCGACTCGGCGAAGCAGTTCTTC. Encoded protein: CASRPDSAKQFF.

A note on this clonotype: One end of the junction varies from germline; a read error may be responsible. The rearrangement joins TRBV18 to TRBJ2-3, with D perhaps TRBD1 (5 bases). Germline CDR1 KGHSH, CDR2 LQKENI. CDR3 length: 14 amino acids. The CDR3 is CASSPPQGIDTHYF. The CDR3 DNA reads TGTGCCAGCTCACCACCCCAGGGCATAGATACGCATTATTTT.

The rearrangement joins TRBV6-4 to TRBJ2-3; 8 nucleotides agree with TRBD1. Germline V lookup: CDR1 MRHNA, CDR2 SNTAGT. This CDR3 spans 12 amino acids. J gave up 3 bases and V 11 bases, and 4 bases lay outside the gene matches. CDR3 sequence: CAGGQETDTQYF. The CDR3 region has the DNA TGTGCCGGGGGACAGGAAACAGATACGCAGTATTTT.

Points on this clonotype: This clone may be a read error of a much larger clone one base away. This chain links TRBV27 with TRBJ2-7; D unresolved. V lost 8 bases, J lost 0 bases, and 17 bases lay in between. Germline lookup yields CDR1 MNHEY and CDR2 SMNVEV (reference sequence). The CDR3 contains 15 residues. The CDR3 DNA sequence: TGTGCCAGCCGGCGGAAGGGCCCTAGCTCCTACGAGCAGTACTTC. As protein: CASRRKGPSSYEQYF.

The gene calls are TRBV27 and TRBJ2-7; perhaps TRBD2 as D (5 bases). The DNA end lines up better with TRBJ2-5; the J call may be wrong. Germline V gives CDR1 MNHEY, CDR2 SMNVEV (reference sequence). The CDR3 totals 16 residues. The CDR3 loop is CASSLLPGGLGETQYF. The CDR3 DNA is TGTGCCAGCAGCCTCCTCCCTGGAGGTTTGGGGGAGACCCAGTACTTC.

For this clonotype: In this CDR3 the conserved last residue, phenylalanine or tryptophan, is missing, so a read error is likely. This rearrangement joins TRBV6-2 or TRBV6-3 to TRBJ2-7; 11 nucleotides line up with TRBD2. The CDR3 length is 14 residues. Germline V gives CDR1 MNHEY, CDR2 SVGEGT. Unmatched junction bases numbered 7, after V lost 4 bases and J lost 8 bases. CDR3 sequence (DNA): TGTGCCAGCAGTTTAACTAGCGGGAGTGGCAAGCAGTACCTC. The encoded protein is CASSLTSGSGKQYL.

The chain has TRBV30 and TRBJ1-2; 8 bases map to TRBD1. This CDR3 has 12 residues. The germline gives CDR1 GTSNPN, CDR2 SVGIG (reference sequence). Trimming removed 2 bases from V and 4 bases from J; junction bases left unmatched: 0. For the CDR3, the DNA is TGTGCCTGGAGTCAGGGGGCCTATGGCTACACCTTC. This translates into CAWSQGAYGYTF.

A remark on this clonotype: One end of the junction does not line up with germline, which may come from a read error. This chain connects TRBV20-1 to TRBJ1-1; maybe TRBD1 (5 bases). Germline values: CDR1 DFQATT, CDR2 SNEGSKA (reference sequence). The CDR3 has 14 amino acids. The CDR3 loop is CSTRYEGIGTEAFF. CDR3 nucleotide sequence: TGCAGTACTAGATATGAGGGGATTGGCACTGAAGCTTTCTTT.

Notes on this clonotype: A much larger clone lies a single base off, so this may be a read error. The J gene is TRBJ2-3, the V gene TRBV4-2; 7 positions match TRBD1. CDR1 is LGHNA and CDR2 is YNFKEQ in the germline V gene. The CDR3 is made up of 18 amino acids. CDR3 in amino acids: CASSQAHRTGTTSDMQYF. The CDR3, as DNA: TGTGCCAGCAGCCAAGCCCACCGGACAGGCACCACCTCAGATATGCAGTATTTT.

This clonotype came up a few times. The rearrangement joins TRBV7-9 to TRBJ1-2; D gene unclear. The CDR3 length is 15 residues. CDR1 SEHNR and CDR2 FQNEAQ come from the germline V gene (reference sequence). V gave up 1 base and J gave up 0 bases, with 9 bases separating them. The chain's CDR3 is CASSLESGANYGYTF. For the CDR3, the DNA is TGTGCCAGCAGCTTAGAAAGCGGAGCTAACTATGGCTACACCTTC.

This clonotype was observed many times. V and J are TRBV6-2 or TRBV6-3 and TRBJ1-1; 7 bases agree with TRBD1. Trimming cost V 5 bases and J 1 base; bases outside gene matches: 19. Germline CDR1 reads MNHEY; CDR2 reads SVGEGT. CDR3 length: 19 amino acids. The CDR3 is CASSRILGTAPPRNTEAFF. The CDR3 nucleotides are TGTGCCAGCAGTCGTATACTCGGGACAGCCCCTCCGAGGAACACTGAAGCTTTCTTT.

The rearrangement uses TRBV19 and TRBJ2-2; the match to TRBD1 covers 7 bases. In germline, CDR1 is LNHDA, CDR2 SQIVND (reference sequence). The junction had 4 bases not matched to a gene; V was cut back by 6 bases and J by 3 bases. This CDR3 is built from 14 residues. Here the CDR3 reads CASSFTGDTGELFF. The CDR3 nucleotides are TGTGCCAGTAGCTTTACAGGGGACACCGGGGAGCTGTTTTTT.